The 23 T cell receptor beta chains listed next were all sequenced from one sample in a study of blood T cell repertoires in COVID-19. Measured with immunoSEQ multiplex PCR; TCRdb has only the in-frame clones, and not every one. Among over 90,000 clones listed, roughly 89% were seen once. The sequencing sample was made of peripheral blood. These receptors originate from a woman aged 50 to 60 with COVID-19, enrolled during active disease.

The genes are TRBV19 and TRBJ2-5, with D tentatively TRBD1 (7 bases). The V end lost 4 bases, the J end lost 2 bases, and 14 bases lay between the germline ends. Germline CDR1 reads LNHDA; CDR2 reads SQIVND (reference sequence). This CDR3 spans 15 amino acids. The CDR3 DNA reads as TGTGCCAGTAGTAGCCGACAGGGACTTCAAGAGACCCAGTACTTC. Its translation: CASSSRQGLQETQYF.

CDR3 protein: CASSNGQGRISYNEQFF. CDR3 DNA sequence: TGTGCCAGCAGCAACGGACAGGGTAGAATTTCCTACAATGAGCAGTTCTTC. The gene calls are TRBV5-5 and TRBJ2-1; 8 bases fit TRBD1. Trimming at V came to 4 bases and at J to 1 base, leaving 10 bases not matched to a gene. The germline V gene has CDR1 SGHKS and CDR2 YYEKEE (reference sequence). The CDR3 sequence is 17 residues long.

This rearrangement joins TRBV3-1 (or the pseudogene TRBV3-2) to TRBJ2-5, with a tentative D call TRBD1 (5 bases). V shed 5 bases and J shed 7 bases, with 17 bases lying between them. This CDR3 comprises 14 residues. Germline V gene data show CDR1 as LGHDT and CDR2 as YNNKEL (reference sequence). The DNA for the CDR3 is TGTGCCAGCAGCTTAGAACCAGGGCCTGGGACCCAGTACTTC. This sequence encodes CASSLEPGPGTQYF.

This rearrangement joins TRBV10-3 to TRBJ1-4; D is perhaps TRBD1 (5 bases). The CDR3 has 12 amino acids. Germline V lookup: CDR1 ENHRY, CDR2 SYGVKD. Trimming took 10 bases from V and 3 from J, leaving 9 bases between them. The CDR3 sequence is CATRGPNEKLFF. The CDR3 nucleotides read TGTGCCACGCGGGGCCCTAATGAAAAACTGTTTTTT.

The chain combines TRBV3-1 (or the pseudogene TRBV3-2) with TRBJ2-5, with a weak D call TRBD1 (5 bases). V was pared by 3 bases and J by 4 bases, with 12 bases between. Germline-derived CDR1 and CDR2 are LGHDT and YNNKEL (reference sequence). The CDR3 totals 14 residues. The CDR3 nucleotides read TGTGCCAGCAGCCAGGGCAGGGTGATAGAGACCCAGTACTTC. The encoded protein is CASSQGRVIETQYF.

The V and J genes are TRBV15 and TRBJ2-6; 9 bases are shared with TRBD1. V lost 5 bases to trimming and J lost 0 bases; unmatched junction nucleotides: 17. There are 21 residues in the CDR3. Germline CDR1 reads LNHNV; CDR2 reads YYDKDF (reference sequence). The CDR3 DNA reads TGTGCCACCAGCTCCCAAAGAGCGGGGACAGGGACGGGCTCTGGGGCCAACGTCCTGACTTTC. Translation gives CATSSQRAGTGTGSGANVLTF.

The genes are TRBV9 and TRBJ2-5; 10 bases map to TRBD2. Trimming at V came to 6 bases and at J to 1 base, leaving 3 bases not matched to a gene. CDR1 is SGDLS, CDR2 YYNGEE, per germline. This CDR3 spans 14 amino acids. The CDR3 is CASTPSGGQETQYF. The CDR3 DNA reads as TGTGCCAGCACGCCTAGCGGGGGCCAAGAGACCCAGTACTTC.

In DNA, the CDR3 is TGTGCCAGCAGTTTGAACAGAGGCACAGATACGCAGTATTTT. This sequence encodes CASSLNRGTDTQYF. This chain links TRBV27 with TRBJ2-3; D is undetermined. CDR3 length: 14 residues. V lost 3 bases, J lost 1 base, and 8 bases lay in between. Per germline, CDR1 MNHEY and CDR2 SMNVEV (reference sequence).

The chain links TRBV6-5 to TRBJ2-2; the D gene is possibly TRBD1 (5 bases). The CDR3 has 14 residues. CDR1 is MNHEY, CDR2 SVGAGI, per germline. Between the trimmed V and J ends, which lost 7 bases and 0 bases, there was a span of 9 bases. Written as DNA, the CDR3 is TGTGCCAGCAAACCAGGGCCGAACACCGGGGAGCTGTTTTTT. It encodes CASKPGPNTGELFF.

This clone was picked up one time. The chain combines TRBV19 with TRBJ1-3; TRBD1 might be the D (5 bases). The CDR3 sequence is 16 residues long. Germline values: CDR1 LNHDA, CDR2 SQIVND (reference sequence). V was clipped by 6 bases and J by 0 bases, with 15 bases between them. The CDR3 sequence is CASSSPRGLSGNTIYF. The DNA for the CDR3 is TGTGCCAGTAGCTCACCAAGGGGTCTCTCTGGAAACACCATATATTTT.

The J gene is TRBJ2-7, the V gene TRBV12-3 or TRBV12-4, with D possibly being TRBD1 (5 bases). V was trimmed by 1 base and J by 2 bases, leaving 6 bases between them. The CDR3 has 13 residues. CDR3: CASSLEGPYEQYF. In DNA, the CDR3 is TGTGCCAGCAGTTTAGAGGGGCCCTACGAGCAGTACTTC.

The V gene is TRBV20-1, the J gene TRBJ1-2; TRBD1 might be the D (5 bases). V lost 3 bases and J 3 bases, leaving 11 bases between the germline ends. The germline V gene encodes CDR1 DFQATT and CDR2 SNEGSKA (reference sequence). CDR3 size: 13 residues. CDR3 DNA: TGCAGTGCTAGTGACAGAAGCGACTATGGCTACACCTTC. Its translation is CSASDRSDYGYTF.

The chain has TRBV19 and TRBJ2-7; a possible D gene is TRBD2 (6 bases). The CDR3 spans 14 residues. The V end lost 1 base, the J end lost 2 bases, and 9 bases lay between the germline ends. Germline V gene lookup returns CDR1 LNHDA and CDR2 SQIVND (reference sequence). The DNA of the CDR3 is TGTGCCAGTAGTATAGGTGGGGGGACCTACGAGCAGTACTTC. This translates into CASSIGGGTYEQYF.

The chain combines TRBV2 with TRBJ1-5; no clear D gene. The germline gives CDR1 SNHLY, CDR2 FYNNEI. The ends were cut back, 5 bases at V and 5 bases at J, with 13 bases in the middle. The CDR3 totals 14 residues. The CDR3 coding sequence is TGTGCCAGCAGTTTTACACGGAGGGATCAGCCCCAGCATTTT. Translation gives CASSFTRRDQPQHF.

The gene calls are TRBV7-8 and TRBJ1-2; D may be TRBD1 (5 bases). This CDR3 spans 14 amino acids. The V end lost 5 bases, the J end lost 8 bases, and 18 bases lay between the germline ends. Germline CDR1 SGHVS, CDR2 FQNEAQ. CDR3 amino acids: CASSHLAGPSGYTF. CDR3 coding DNA: TGTGCCAGCAGCCACCTGGCAGGGCCCTCCGGCTACACCTTC. Using reference TRBV7-8 and TRBJ1-2 for the parts outside the CDR3, the full variable domain is GAGVSQSPRYKVAKRGQDVALRCDPISGHVSLFWYQQALGQGPEFLTYFQNEAQLDKSGLPSDRFFAERPEGSVSTLKIQRTQQEDSAVYLCASSHLAGPSGYTFGSGTRLTVV.

This chain uses TRBV19 with TRBJ1-3; D may be TRBD1 (6 bases). The V gene lost 5 bases and the J gene lost 5 bases, with 19 bases spanning the gap. The CDR3 covers 16 residues. The V gene's germline CDR1 is LNHDA and CDR2 SQIVND (reference sequence). The CDR3 nucleotides are TGTGCCAGTAGTCCGATGGACAGCCTCTGGAGAAACACCATATATTTT. Translation: CASSPMDSLWRNTIYF.

This sequence joins TRBV5-4 and TRBJ1-3; 10 nucleotides match TRBD1. J lost 6 bases, V lost 7 bases, and 7 bases had no gene match. This CDR3 is 14 amino acids long. Germline loops: CDR1 SGHNT, CDR2 YYREEE (reference sequence). CDR3: CASGETGGLNTIYF. The CDR3 bases are TGTGCCAGCGGGGAGACAGGGGGCCTAAACACCATATATTTT.

The chain's CDR3 is CASSLVGGGHEKLFF. DNA for the CDR3: TGTGCCAGCAGCTTAGTAGGGGGCGGTCATGAAAAACTGTTTTTT. This sequence joins TRBV7-2 and TRBJ1-4; 7 bases fit TRBD1. V shed 1 base, J shed 6 bases, and the junction held 5 bases outside the gene matches. The CDR3 consists of 15 residues. Germline V gene lookup returns CDR1 SGHTA and CDR2 FQGNSA.

V gene TRBV6-5 combines with J gene TRBJ2-2; D gene unclear. The germline V and J ends were trimmed by 4 bases and 2 bases, with 11 bases remaining between them. This CDR3 has 15 residues. Germline CDR1 MNHEY, CDR2 SVGAGI. The CDR3 region has the DNA TGTGCCAGCAGTTCTATTATGAAAAACACCGGGGAGCTGTTTTTT. This encodes CASSSIMKNTGELFF.

This chain joins TRBV10-3 and TRBJ1-2; D might be TRBD1 (5 bases). V lost 2 bases and J 4 bases, leaving 11 bases between the germline ends. Germline V gene lookup returns CDR1 ENHRY and CDR2 SYGVKD. This CDR3 has 14 residues. The CDR3 bases are TGTGCCATCAGTGAGAAAGGGGTAGGCTATGGCTACACCTTC. Protein sequence: CAISEKGVGYGYTF.

The rearrangement joins TRBV27 to TRBJ2-2, with a tentative D call TRBD2 (5 bases). V dropped 8 bases and J dropped 7 bases, with 17 bases sitting between them. The germline V gene encodes CDR1 MNHEY and CDR2 SMNVEV (reference sequence). The CDR3 consists of 14 residues. The CDR3 DNA reads as TGTGCCAGCGGACTGACAATGTGGAACGGGGAGCTGTTTTTT. It encodes CASGLTMWNGELFF.

V gene TRBV10-1 combines with J gene TRBJ1-1, with 7 bases lining up with TRBD1. V trimming: 4 bases; J trimming: 3 bases; junction bases outside the gene matches: 5. The CDR3 has 14 residues. Germline CDR1 WNHNN, CDR2 SYGVQD (reference sequence). In nucleotides, the CDR3 is TGCGCCAGCAGTGGTCACAGGGGAGACACTGAAGCTTTCTTT. This codes for CASSGHRGDTEAFF.

This chain joins TRBV7-8 and TRBJ2-7, with 7 positions matching TRBD2. The germline gives CDR1 SGHVS, CDR2 FQNEAQ. After removal of 3 bases from V and 1 base from J, the junction contained 6 bases not matched to a gene. This CDR3 spans 15 amino acids. The CDR3 protein is CASSFGSGYSYEQYF. The DNA for the CDR3 is TGTGCCAGCAGCTTCGGTAGCGGGTATTCCTACGAGCAGTACTTC.